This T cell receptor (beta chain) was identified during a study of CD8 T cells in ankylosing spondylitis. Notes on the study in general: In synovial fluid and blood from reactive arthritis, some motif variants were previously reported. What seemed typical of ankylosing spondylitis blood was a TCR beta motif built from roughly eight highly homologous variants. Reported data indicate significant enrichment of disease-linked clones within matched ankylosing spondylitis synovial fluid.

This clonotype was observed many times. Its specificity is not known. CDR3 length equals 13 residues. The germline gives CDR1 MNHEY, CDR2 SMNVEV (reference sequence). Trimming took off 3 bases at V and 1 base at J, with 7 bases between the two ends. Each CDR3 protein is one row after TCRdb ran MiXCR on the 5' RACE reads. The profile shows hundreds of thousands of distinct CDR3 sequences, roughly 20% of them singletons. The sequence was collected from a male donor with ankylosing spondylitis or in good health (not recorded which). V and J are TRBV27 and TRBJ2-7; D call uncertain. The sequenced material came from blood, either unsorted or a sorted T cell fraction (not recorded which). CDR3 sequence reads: CASSFSSSYEQYF. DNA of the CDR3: TGTGCCAGCAGTTTTTCAAGTTCCTACGAGCAGTACTTC.